The 3 T cell receptor beta chains in this list originate from one sample, sequenced in a study of Ad26.COV2.S vaccination and SARS-CoV-2 variants. The treatment was: around 19 received Ad26.COV2.S at low or high dose, single or two shots; five or six received placebo; per-sample allocation not given. Each sample was drawn 63 days after the first injection (of vaccine or placebo). The protocol was immunoSEQ multiplex PCR, while the TCRdb copy is restricted to in-frame clones and leaves out a portion. The sample gives some 400,000 clones, approximately 91% of which show up once; under 2% is in the top ten. Here the sequenced sample was peripheral blood, taken in a trial of Ad26.COV2.S vaccine versus placebo. These receptors came from a person aged 18 to 65 who received the Ad26.COV2.S COVID-19 vaccine or a placebo.

The chain employs TRBV18 and TRBJ2-7; perhaps TRBD1 as D (6 bases). This CDR3 has 13 amino acids. Germline V gene data show CDR1 as KGHSH and CDR2 as LQKENI. The V and J ends lost 6 bases and 3 bases respectively, with 12 bases between them. The CDR3 DNA is TGTGCCAGCTCCCCCTGGACAGACTACGAGCAGTACTTC. Amino acids: CASSPWTDYEQYF. Supplemented by reference TRBV18 and TRBJ2-7, the full variable domain reads NAGVMQNPRHLVRRRGQEARLRCSPMKGHSHVYWYRQLPEEGLKFMVYLQKENIIDESGMPKERFSAEFPKEGPSILRIQQVVRGDSAAYFCASSPWTDYEQYFGPGTRLTVT.

The chain carries TRBV19 and TRBJ1-2, with 12 positions matching TRBD1. The CDR3 is made up of 14 amino acids. The trim removed 1 base at V and 8 bases at J, leaving 2 bases unmatched. In germline, CDR1 is LNHDA, CDR2 SQIVND (reference sequence). The CDR3 nucleotides read TGTGCCAGTAGTATAGGGGACAGGGGGCACGGCTACACCTTC. Its protein is CASSIGDRGHGYTF.

The V and J genes are TRBV18 and TRBJ1-1; 7 bases match TRBD1. The V gene's germline CDR1 is KGHSH and CDR2 LQKENI. CDR3 size: 14 residues. With 3 bases clipped from V and 4 bases from J, the junction kept 5 bases outside the gene matches. Here the CDR3 reads CASSPGQHATEAFF. The CDR3 region has the DNA TGTGCCAGCTCACCGGGACAGCACGCCACTGAAGCTTTCTTT.